This TCR beta chain was recovered during a study of T cells after yellow fever vaccination (dated by TCRdb to about 2019). Some background on the complete study: Libraries from fractions with low cell numbers were prepared with the SMART-Seq v4 Ultra Low Input RNA kit. To track T-cell clones before and after primary and booster YFV17D yellow fever vaccination, bulk TCR alpha and beta repertoires were sequenced longitudinally. Two healthy male donors, one aged 18 to 30 and one aged 30 to 39 years, were included in the cohort. Blood was drawn at multiple timepoints before and after primary and secondary immunization, with bulk PBMC replicates and cell subsets isolated. The research as a whole found: The secondary T-cell response was found to be weaker but faster than the primary response, with a peak reached on day 5 rather than on day 15. After the booster, most of the clones that had expanded following primary vaccination were detected again (almost 98% of CD4 and more than 85% of CD8), which suggests that memory was broadly maintained. Because only a couple of donors were included in the study, the extent to which the findings can be generalized is limited. A small share of clonotypes was detected in both CD4 and CD8 compartments, with the overlap likely arising from convergent recombination. Computational filtering was required because FACS-sorted repertoires could contain abundant contaminating clonotypes from the bulk population.

This clonotype was recorded many times. Its antigen remains unidentified. There are no base qualities to consult, and no much larger clone falls within one base. The sequencer listed for this sample is Illumina NovaSeq 6000. TCR cDNA was synthesized by 5'RACE template switching, through which a universal primer site and unique molecular identifiers were introduced. cDNA synthesis was primed from both the TCR alpha and TCR beta constant segments. Two PCR steps were used to amplify libraries, with sample barcodes and sequencing adapters being added in the second step. Sequencing of the libraries was done on either Illumina HiSeq 2500 (2x100 bp) or NovaSeq (2x150 bp). As for the authors' bioinformatics: Demultiplexing of reads and collapsing into UMI consensus sequences were performed with MIGEC, and V(D)J alignment was carried out with MiXCR. Using edgeR on replicate PBMC samples, clonotypes were called vaccine-responding if FDR was below 0.01 and the log2 fold change was above 5 up to day 15. Bulk clonotypes were assigned CD4 or CD8 identity according to which sequenced CD4 or CD8 repertoire held them at higher abundance. TCRdb handled the public reads itself, with Q25 trimming in fastp and clone calling in MiXCR, and kept productive beta chains. When rows share a CDR3 protein, they turn into one entry using the most common DNA and genes. The V and J calls and clone size come from TCRdb's table, not from the authors' own analysis. This sample is represented by a few hundred thousand distinct CDR3 sequences; roughly an eighth of them were singletons. 2.5% to 4% of the sample goes to the ten largest clones.

Reading from cysteine to phenylalanine, the CDR3 counts 16 amino acids. Solely the CDR3 DNA is kept, with 48 bases framed from the first base. Per the germline V gene, SGHAT is the CDR1 and FQNNGV is the CDR2. Relative to germline, V is missing 5 bases and J is missing 7 bases, with 13 bases of the junction outside any gene match. This specimen's treatment or condition label, interpreted: live attenuated yellow fever vaccine strain. A standard Ficoll-Paque protocol was used to isolate PBMCs from peripheral blood. Dynabeads CD4 and CD8 positive selection kits were used to isolate the CD4 and CD8 T-cell fractions. TriZol was used to extract RNA from bulk PBMCs, from CD4 and CD8 fractions, and from dextramer-positive and dextramer-negative fractions.

The receptor was derived from a man younger than 35 who received the YFV17D yellow fever vaccine. Recombination joined TRBV11-2 with TRBJ2-1, with 8 central nucleotides matching TRBD2. Here the sequenced sample was CD4+ T cells sorted from PBMCs, taken 15 days after the yellow fever booster vaccination. The nucleotide sequence reads as follows: TGTGCCAGCAGCCGCCCCGGGACTAGGTTTCAAAATGAGCAGTTCTTC. The encoded protein is CASSRPGTRFQNEQFF.